Below, 6 T cell receptor beta chains from the same sample are listed, as sequenced in a study of radiotherapy plus CTLA-4 blockade in lung cancer. Here immunoSEQ multiplex PCR was the method, and the copy in TCRdb shows in-frame clones only, minus some. The sample contains 85,000 to 90,000 clones, around 87% of which appear only once. This material consisted of peripheral blood, taken from a patient treated with radiotherapy plus ipilimumab. The receptors come from a human donor with non-small cell lung cancer that progressed on radiotherapy plus ipilimumab.

The CDR3 sequence: CASSPGPGVHEQYF. The CDR3 DNA reads TGTGCCAGCAGCCCCGGCCCTGGGGTCCACGAGCAGTACTTC. This sequence joins TRBV5-4 and TRBJ2-7; D unclear. V shed 4 bases and J shed 5 bases, with 16 bases lying between them. Germline CDR1 SGHNT, CDR2 YYREEE (reference sequence). The CDR3 spans 14 residues.

DNA of the CDR3: TGTGCCAGCAGCTTAGAGGCTAGCGGGAGGGCAGCGTATTTT. Its translation: CASSLEASGRAAYF. The rearrangement uses TRBV11-2 and TRBJ2-3, with TRBD2 matching over 12 bases. The CDR3 extends over 14 amino acids. CDR1 SGHAT and CDR2 FQNNGV come from the germline V gene. The V gene end was trimmed by 0 bases and the J gene end by 14 bases; junction bases not matched to a gene: 6.

This chain connects TRBV19 to TRBJ1-5, with 9 bases matching TRBD1. The CDR3 is made up of 19 amino acids. Germline CDR1 reads LNHDA; CDR2 reads SQIVND (reference sequence). V lost 5 bases to trimming and J lost 0 bases; unmatched junction nucleotides: 14. The CDR3 DNA sequence: TGTGCCAGTAGTTCAACCGGGACAGGGAGTCCTATTAGCAATCAGCCCCAGCATTTT. It specifies CASSSTGTGSPISNQPQHF.

This chain connects TRBV5-8 to TRBJ1-2; D perhaps matches TRBD1 (5 bases). This CDR3 region has 15 residues. Per the germline V gene, CDR1 is SGHTS and CDR2 is YDEGEE. The germline V and J ends were trimmed by 2 bases and 2 bases, with 13 bases remaining between them. CDR3 in DNA: TGTGCCAGCAGCTTAGGGACCGATGAAAACTATGGCTACACCTTC. Protein sequence: CASSLGTDENYGYTF. The full variable domain, with the rest looked up from reference TRBV5-8 and TRBJ1-2, is EAGVTQSPTHLIKTRGQQATLRCSPISGHTSVYWYQQALGLGLQFLLWYDEGEERNRGNFPPRFSGRQFPNYSSELNVNALELEDSALYLCASSLGTDENYGYTFGSGTRLTVV.

The J gene is TRBJ2-5, the V gene TRBV7-8; 7 bases line up with TRBD1. Germline-derived CDR1 and CDR2 are SGHVS and FQNEAQ. The CDR3 totals 15 residues. The V and J ends lost 5 bases and 7 bases, in that order; junction bases with no gene match: 13. CDR3 protein: CASSGATGKFGTQYF. The CDR3 DNA is TGTGCCAGCAGCGGCGCGACAGGGAAATTCGGGACCCAGTACTTC.

The chain uses TRBV6-6 and TRBJ2-2; D remains ambiguous. Looked up from germline, CDR1 is MNHNY and CDR2 is SVGAGI (reference sequence). V lost 2 bases and J 11 bases, leaving 21 bases between the germline ends. This CDR3 has 16 residues. The CDR3 DNA follows: TGTGCCAGCAGTTACACCCAGCGAAAACAGACCTCAGAGCTGTTTTTT. Its translation: CASSYTQRKQTSELFF.